These 14 T cell receptor beta chains originate from one sample sequenced in a study of T cells expressing NK-cell markers (dated by TCRdb to about 2020). Library prep was done by 5' RACE. Sequencing was carried out with an Illumina HiSeq 2000. Each entry corresponds to one CDR3 protein sequence from reads that TCRdb reprocessed, and DNA is not given. This sample's table lists 400,000 or so distinct CDR3 sequences. Of the sample, approximately 12% is held by the ten largest clones. Sequencing was done on a sample of blood T cells: a sorted CD56 or NKG2C T cell subset, CD4+ or CD8+ T cells, or bulk PBMC T cells (not recorded which). These receptors were obtained from a woman aged 45-65 years in good health. Donor details come from another sample of the same person, matched by shared clones.

Here the CDR3 reads CSARSLAAEHRELFF. V usage is TRBV20-1 and J usage is TRBJ2-2. CDR1 and CDR2 from the germline V gene are DFQATT and SNEGSKA (reference sequence). CDR3 size: 15 residues.

The V and J genes are TRBV14 and TRBJ1-2; checking the TCRdb D call of TRBD1 is not possible without DNA. The CDR3 has 15 amino acids. Germline-derived CDR1 and CDR2 are SGHDN and FVKESK. The CDR3 loop is CASSQDNSWVSGYTF. The full variable domain, completed using reference TRBV14 and TRBJ1-2, is EAGVTQFPSHSVIEKGQTVTLRCDPISGHDNLYWYRRVMGKEIKFLLHFVKESKQDESGMPNNRFLAERTGGTYSTLKVQPAELEDSGVYFCASSQDNSWVSGYTFGSGTRLTVV.

The J gene is TRBJ1-1, the V gene TRBV5-1; TCRdb gives TRBD1 as the D gene, but with no DNA this cannot be confirmed. CDR1 and CDR2 from the germline V gene are SGHRS and YFSETQ. The CDR3 has 13 residues. The CDR3 here is CASRAGENTEAFF.

V is TRBV7-8 and J is TRBJ2-5; the TRBD2 assignment by TCRdb is unverifiable without DNA. In germline, CDR1 is SGHVS, CDR2 FQNEAQ. The CDR3 is 14 amino acids. This CDR3 reads CASSSLAVQETQYF.

The chain joins TRBV2 to TRBJ1-4; the TCRdb call, TRBD1, lacks DNA for checking. The CDR3 runs to 15 residues. CDR1 SNHLY and CDR2 FYNNEI come from the germline V gene. CDR3 in amino acids: CASIPDRASSEKLFF.

V gene TRBV5-6 combines with J gene TRBJ2-7; checking the TCRdb D call of TRBD1 is not possible without DNA. Germline lookup yields CDR1 SGHDT and CDR2 YYEEEE. The CDR3 runs to 13 residues. CDR3 region: CASSLQGAVEQYF.

This chain joins TRBV12-3 or TRBV12-4 and TRBJ2-2; TCRdb proposes TRBD1, but this gene call is untestable without DNA. This CDR3 comprises 15 residues. The CDR3 is CASSRQGIYTGELFF.

V usage is TRBV12-3 or TRBV12-4 and J usage is TRBJ2-2; checking the TCRdb D call of TRBD2 is not possible without DNA. The CDR3 extends over 14 amino acids. Here the CDR3 reads CASSFKRDTGELFF.

This chain's CDR3 is CSAFSSDYNEQFF. This rearrangement joins TRBV20-1 to TRBJ2-1. CDR1 and CDR2 (germline): DFQATT, SNEGSKA (reference sequence). There are 13 residues in the CDR3.

The chain has TRBV5-1 and TRBJ2-1; TCRdb proposes TRBD2, but this gene call is untestable without DNA. Germline CDR1 and CDR2: SGHRS and YFSETQ. The CDR3 is 14 amino acids. The CDR3 reads CASSFVLAGGEQFF.

V and J are TRBV4-2 and TRBJ2-1; TCRdb names TRBD1, which stays unverified in the absence of DNA. The CDR3 is 17 amino acids. Germline CDR1 reads LGHNA; CDR2 reads YNFKEQ. CDR3 amino acids: CASSQDPPDSGHNEQFF.

The J gene is TRBJ2-5, the V gene TRBV29-1; TCRdb's D gene call, TRBD2, goes unchecked for lack of DNA. The CDR3 covers 14 residues. The germline V gene has CDR1 SQVTM and CDR2 ANQGSEA. The CDR3 here is CSVGKAGTGETQYF.

The chain uses TRBV6-4 and TRBJ2-1; the D gene TCRdb calls, TRBD1, cannot be checked with no DNA. The CDR3 runs to 15 residues. Per germline, CDR1 MRHNA and CDR2 SNTAGT. The CDR3 loop reads CASSALARGGDEQFF.

The CDR3 spells CASSLGGALGNEQFF. This chain connects TRBV12-3 or TRBV12-4 to TRBJ2-1; as DNA is missing, the TRBD1 call by TCRdb cannot be tested. The CDR3 spans 15 residues.